The 19 T cell receptor beta chains reported below all come from one sample, sequenced in a study of Graves' ophthalmopathy and Graves' hyperthyroidism (dated by TCRdb to 2016 to 2019). TCRdb shows the sequencer as Illumina HiSeq 2000. TCR beta CDR3 regions were amplified from RNA transcripts for repertoire sequencing. The first round was an RT-PCR using HTBI primers with the Qiagen OneStep RT-PCR kit, and this first round was followed by a second-round multiplex PCR, then size selection and purification. TCRdb cleaned the public reads at Q25 with fastp, built clones with MiXCR and kept in-frame beta chains. Identical CDR3 proteins give one entry, which carries the most common genes and DNA. The sample table shows 400,000 to 500,000 distinct CDR3 sequences, and roughly 20% are seen once. The ten biggest clones cover approximately 3.2% of the sample. Sequenced: peripheral blood. Receptors were obtained from a young woman with stable Graves' hyperthyroidism. Donor details come from another sample of the same person, matched by shared clones.

This sequence joins TRBV19 and TRBJ2-5, with a tentative D call TRBD1 (5 bases). V dropped 4 bases and J dropped 1 base, with 13 bases sitting between them. Germline assignment: CDR1 LNHDA and CDR2 SQIVND (reference sequence). The CDR3 is made up of 15 amino acids. Here the CDR3 DNA reads TGTGCCAGTAGTACAAGGGGTACGCTCCAAGAGACCCAGTACTTC. Residues: CASSTRGTLQETQYF.

CDR3 DNA: TGTGCCAGCAGTCAAGACCCTGGCACCGGGGAGCTGTTTTTT. This encodes CASSQDPGTGELFF. The V gene is TRBV28, the J gene TRBJ2-2; D gene uncertain. Trimming took off 5 bases at V and 4 bases at J, with 11 bases between the two ends. In germline, CDR1 is MDHEN, CDR2 SYDVKM. The CDR3 runs 14 residues.

In its sample, this clonotype was seen many times. This chain joins TRBV5-1 and TRBJ1-1; 8 bases are a match to TRBD1. Germline CDR1 reads SGHRS; CDR2 reads YFSETQ. The CDR3 totals 15 residues. Germline trimming cut 0 bases from V and 7 bases from J; bases unmatched to any gene: 8. This CDR3 reads CASSLVVGQGREAFF. The CDR3 region has the DNA TGCGCCAGCAGCTTGGTCGTAGGACAGGGCCGTGAAGCTTTCTTT.

This clonotype was picked up many times. This rearrangement joins TRBV12-3 or TRBV12-4 to TRBJ2-5; D gene uncertain. Trimming stripped 2 bases from V and 5 bases from J, with 12 bases between. The CDR3 loop spans 14 amino acids. The CDR3 is CASSLWWGLETQYF. The CDR3 DNA reads as TGTGCCAGCAGTTTATGGTGGGGTTTGGAGACCCAGTACTTC.

This clonotype was seen only a few times. The chain has TRBV2 and TRBJ2-7; 8 bases agree with TRBD1. This CDR3 has 17 residues. V was clipped by 0 bases and J by 3 bases; unmatched bases: 10. CDR1 is SNHLY, CDR2 FYNNEI, per germline. CDR3 DNA: TGTGCCAGCAGTGAAGCGGAGTCAGGGGGCCCCTTCTACGAGCAGTACTTC. Translated, it gives CASSEAESGGPFYEQYF.

The sample holds many counts of this clonotype. The rearrangement joins TRBV4-1 to TRBJ1-1; D is unresolved. CDR1 is MGHRA, CDR2 YSYEKL, per germline. Trimming took off 0 bases at V and 4 bases at J, with 6 bases between the two ends. The CDR3 runs 13 residues. CDR3 sequence: CASSQDWVTEAFF. CDR3 DNA: TGCGCCAGCAGCCAAGATTGGGTCACTGAAGCTTTCTTT.

This clonotype showed up many times. The chain employs TRBV2 and TRBJ1-1, with TRBD1 matching 7 bases. Losses at the gene ends were 7 bases for V and 3 bases for J; bases not matched to a gene: 17. Germline values: CDR1 SNHLY, CDR2 FYNNEI. This CDR3 has 17 residues. The CDR3 DNA sequence: TGTGCCAGCACCGCGGGACGACAGGGCTTTTATTACACTGAAGCTTTCTTT. Translation gives CASTAGRQGFYYTEAFF.

The genes are TRBV12-3 or TRBV12-4 and TRBJ2-2, with 14 bases identical to TRBD2. The CDR3 consists of 18 residues. J lost 2 bases, V lost 6 bases, and 8 bases had no gene match. CDR3 loop: CASRGLAGGPLNTGELFF. Written as DNA, the CDR3 is TGTGCCAGCAGAGGACTAGCGGGAGGCCCTTTAAACACCGGGGAGCTGTTTTTT.

This clonotype came up many times. The V and J genes are TRBV18 and TRBJ1-2; TRBD1 agrees at 8 bases. The CDR3 spans 14 residues. The germline V gene encodes CDR1 KGHSH and CDR2 LQKENI. The ends lost 4 bases at V and 8 bases at J; junction bases unmatched: 9. The CDR3 DNA reads as TGTGCCAGCTCACGGGACAGGAGCTTAGTAGGCTACACCTTC. Translated, it gives CASSRDRSLVGYTF.

This clonotype was recorded many times. This chain links TRBV19 with TRBJ2-5; D is ambiguous. Germline CDR1 LNHDA, CDR2 SQIVND (reference sequence). V gave up 4 bases and J gave up 1 base, with 7 bases separating them. The length of the CDR3 is 13 residues. CDR3 nucleotides: TGTGCCAGTAGTAGAAACATCCAAGAGACCCAGTACTTC. It codes for CASSRNIQETQYF.

The chain employs TRBV20-1 and TRBJ2-7, with 13 bases identical to TRBD2. Unmatched junction bases numbered 12, after V lost 5 bases and J lost 5 bases. The CDR3 runs 16 residues. Germline CDR1 and CDR2: DFQATT and SNEGSKA (reference sequence). The DNA for the CDR3 is TGCAGTGCTCCTACTAGCGGGAGGGCCGGGGTCCACGAGCAGTACTTC. Translation: CSAPTSGRAGVHEQYF.

In its sample, this clonotype was seen many times. This chain uses TRBV20-1 with TRBJ2-5; 10 bases agree with TRBD2. The germline V gene encodes CDR1 DFQATT and CDR2 SNEGSKA (reference sequence). J gave up 5 bases and V 1 base, and 25 bases lay outside the gene matches. This CDR3 comprises 21 residues. The CDR3 region is CSARVPGGLAGAGKELETQYF. In DNA form, the CDR3 reads TGCAGTGCTAGAGTTCCAGGGGGCCTAGCGGGAGCCGGAAAAGAACTGGAGACCCAGTACTTC.

To note about this clonotype: A read error may be the cause here, since a much bigger clone is one base away. The chain uses TRBV7-8 and TRBJ1-2, with a possible D match to TRBD1 (5 bases). The CDR3 extends over 12 amino acids. Germline V lookup: CDR1 SGHVS, CDR2 FQNEAQ. CDR3 DNA: TGTGCCAGCAGCTTACGAGGGGATGGCTACGCCTTC. It encodes CASSLRGDGYAF.

The chain combines TRBV6-4 with TRBJ2-5, with unresolved D. CDR3 length: 13 amino acids. V was clipped by 8 bases and J by 5 bases, with 15 bases between them. The germline CDR1 and CDR2 sequences are MRHNA and SNTAGT. The CDR3 is CASCRAGWETQYF. The CDR3 DNA sequence: TGTGCCAGCTGCCGGGCCGGCTGGGAGACCCAGTACTTC.

In this sample, this clonotype turned up many times. J is TRBJ2-2 and V is TRBV7-9; TRBD1 agrees at 8 bases. The CDR3 totals 15 residues. CDR1 SEHNR and CDR2 FQNEAQ come from the germline V gene (reference sequence). V lost 5 bases and J lost 1; bases outside the gene matches: 3. The CDR3 sequence: CASSQGAGNTGELFF. DNA for the CDR3: TGTGCCAGCAGCCAGGGGGCCGGGAACACCGGGGAGCTGTTTTTT.

This clonotype has ten or more counts. This chain links TRBV25-1 with TRBJ2-7; 8 positions match TRBD1. V was clipped by 4 bases and J by 3 bases; unmatched bases: 17. The CDR3 length is 18 residues. Per the germline V gene, CDR1 is MGHDK and CDR2 is SYGVNS. The CDR3 is CASSGILRNRTGLYEQYF. The CDR3 coding sequence is TGTGCCAGCAGTGGTATCCTGAGGAACCGGACAGGGCTCTACGAGCAGTACTTC.

This clonotype was picked up many times. The chain couples TRBV24-1 to TRBJ2-7; 7 bases agree with TRBD2. Trimming at V came to 6 bases and at J to 7 bases, leaving 11 bases not matched to a gene. CDR1 and CDR2 (germline): KGHDR, SFDVKD. There are 14 residues in the CDR3. CDR3 coding DNA: TGTGCCACCAGTTACGGGGGGACTACTGAGGAGCAGTACTTC. Translation: CATSYGGTTEEQYF.

This chain joins TRBV28 and TRBJ1-2; 7 bases agree with TRBD1. The CDR3 sequence is 14 residues long. J lost 2 bases, V lost 4 bases, and 4 bases had no gene match. CDR1 is MDHEN, CDR2 SYDVKM, per germline. The CDR3 here is CASSSPGGNYGYTF. The CDR3 DNA reads as TGTGCCAGCAGTTCTCCAGGGGGAAACTATGGCTACACCTTC.

This clonotype was detected ten times or more. Sequence at one end of the junction differs from germline and may be a read error. CDR3 sequence (DNA): TGTGCCCGCAGTTACACCGGGACTAGCGGACAAGAGACCCAGTACTTC. It encodes CARSYTGTSGQETQYF. The chain employs TRBV6-5 and TRBJ2-5; 11 bases agree with TRBD2. CDR1 MNHEY and CDR2 SVGAGI come from the germline V gene. The CDR3 is made up of 16 amino acids.